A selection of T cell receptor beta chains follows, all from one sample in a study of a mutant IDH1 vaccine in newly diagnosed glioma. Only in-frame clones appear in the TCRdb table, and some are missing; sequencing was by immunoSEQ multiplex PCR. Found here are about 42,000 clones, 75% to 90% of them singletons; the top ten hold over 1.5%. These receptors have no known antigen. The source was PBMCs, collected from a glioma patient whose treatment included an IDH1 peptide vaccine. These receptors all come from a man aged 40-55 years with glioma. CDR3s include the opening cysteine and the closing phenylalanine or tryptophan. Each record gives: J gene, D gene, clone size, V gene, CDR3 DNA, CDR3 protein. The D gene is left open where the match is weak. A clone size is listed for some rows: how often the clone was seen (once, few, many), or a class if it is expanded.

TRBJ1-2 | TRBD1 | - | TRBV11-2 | TGTGCCAGCTGCACCGGGACAGGCCAACACCCTGATGGCTACACCTTC | CASCTGTGQHPDGYTF
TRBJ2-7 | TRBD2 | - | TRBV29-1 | TGCAGCGTTGAGGTAGCGGGAGACGAGCAGTACTTC | CSVEVAGDEQYF
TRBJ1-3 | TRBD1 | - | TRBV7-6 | TGTGCCAGCAGCTTACGGGCGACAGGGCTCTCTGGAAACACCATATATTTT | CASSLRATGLSGNTIYF
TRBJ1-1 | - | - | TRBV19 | TGTGCCAGTGCCCGACCAGGCGGGAGCACTGAAGCTTTCTTT | CASARPGGSTEAFF
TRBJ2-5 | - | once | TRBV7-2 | TGTGCCAGCAGCTATTTGGGGGTCCAAGAGACCCAGTACTTC | CASSYLGVQETQYF
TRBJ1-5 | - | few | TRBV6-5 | TGTGCCAGCAGCAGGACAGTTTATAGCAATCAGCCCCAGCATTTT | CASSRTVYSNQPQHF
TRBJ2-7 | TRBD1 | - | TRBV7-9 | TGTGCCAGCTCCCGAGGGGTGGGACAGGGGAGTCTCTACGAGCAGTACTTC | CASSRGVGQGSLYEQYF
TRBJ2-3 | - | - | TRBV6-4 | TGTGCCAGCAGGTGTGTGCCCACAGATACGCAGTATTTT | CASRCVPTDTQYF
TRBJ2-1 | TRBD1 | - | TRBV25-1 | TGTGCCAGCAGCCAAAGGGGGCGTCCCAAAGGAAAGTTCTTC | CASSQRGRPKGKFF
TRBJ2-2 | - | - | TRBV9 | TGTGCCAGCAGCGTAGGGGGGAGGCCCGGCGAGCTGTTTTTT | CASSVGGRPGELFF
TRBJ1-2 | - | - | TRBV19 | TGTGCCAGTAGTAGCCAAATGACGGGCTATGGCTACACCTTC | CASSSQMTGYGYTF
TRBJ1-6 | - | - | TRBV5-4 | TGTGCCAGCAGCTTGGCCAACGGTCGGAATTCACCCCTCCACTTT | CASSLANGRNSPLHF
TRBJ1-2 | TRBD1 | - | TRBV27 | TGTGCCAGCAGGGGACAGGGAGGGCCTGGCTACACCTTC | CASRGQGGPGYTF
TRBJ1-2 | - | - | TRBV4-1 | TGCGCCAGCAGCCCAGACGGGCCCTATGGCTACACCTTC | CASSPDGPYGYTF
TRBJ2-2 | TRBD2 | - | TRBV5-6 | TGTGCCAGCAGCAGAGGACTAGCGGGAGGAGTCGGGGAGCTGTTTTTT | CASSRGLAGGVGELFF
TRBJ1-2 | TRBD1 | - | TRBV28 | TGTGCCAGCCCACTGAGGGAAAGGCGACAGGGGAGCGGCTACACCTTC | CASPLRERRQGSGYTF
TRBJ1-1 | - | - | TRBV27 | TGTGCCAGCAGTTTACTCCGTCTCAGGAACACTGAAGCTTTCTTT | CASSLLRLRNTEAFF
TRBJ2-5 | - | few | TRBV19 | TGTGCCAGTAGTATAGCTTCATTGGAGAGGGTAGAGACCCAGTACTTC | CASSIASLERVETQYF
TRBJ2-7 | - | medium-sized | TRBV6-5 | TGTGCCAGCAGTTACGGCAGGGCCTACGAGCAGTACTTC | CASSYGRAYEQYF
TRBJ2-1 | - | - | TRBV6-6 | TGTGCCAGCAGTTACTCGACGAGAGAGCAGTTCTTC | CASSYSTREQFF
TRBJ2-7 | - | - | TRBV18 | TGTGCCAGCTCATTCAGGGGAGGCGAGCAGTACTTC | CASSFRGGEQYF
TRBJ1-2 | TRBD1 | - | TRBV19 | TGTGCCAGTACTTTCGGCTGGGGACAGATTAACTATGGCTACACCTTC | CASTFGWGQINYGYTF
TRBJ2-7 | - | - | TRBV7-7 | TGTGCTAGCAGCCCCGCCGGGAGCTCCTACGAGCAGTACTTC | CASSPAGSSYEQYF
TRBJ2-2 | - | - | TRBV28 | TGTGCCAGCAGAGAGAGGACCGGGGAGCTGTTTTTT | CASRERTGELFF
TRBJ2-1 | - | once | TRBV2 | TGTGCCAGCTGCGAACGGACTCGTGAGCAGTTCTTC | CASCERTREQFF
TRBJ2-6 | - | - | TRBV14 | TGTGCCAGCAGTCAACAGTACTCTGGGGCCAACGTCCTGACTTTC | CASSQQYSGANVLTF
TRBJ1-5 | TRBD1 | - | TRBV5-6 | TGTGCCAGCAGCGTCGGGACAGGGGAATACGGCAATCAGCCCCAGCATTTT | CASSVGTGEYGNQPQHF
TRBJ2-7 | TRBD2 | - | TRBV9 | TGTGCCAGCAGCGTAGGCCTAGCGGCTTCCTACGAGCAGTACTTC | CASSVGLAASYEQYF
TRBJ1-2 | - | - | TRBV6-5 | TGTGCCAGCAGTTACCTTTCGACAAGCTATGGCTACACCTTC | CASSYLSTSYGYTF
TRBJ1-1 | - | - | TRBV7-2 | TGTGCCAGCAGGGGGCAGGGGTTCGTCACTGAAGCTTTCTTT | CASRGQGFVTEAFF
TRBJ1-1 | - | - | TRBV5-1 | TGCGCCAGCAGCTTGGCTGTAGGGGGATCGGACACTGAAGCTTTCTTT | CASSLAVGGSDTEAFF
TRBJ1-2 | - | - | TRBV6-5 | TGTGCCAGCAGTTACTCGCGGACAGCAGTCTATGGCTACACCTTC | CASSYSRTAVYGYTF
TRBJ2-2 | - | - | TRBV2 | TGTGCCAGCAGTGGGGGCAGATACACCGGGGAGCTGTTTTTT | CASSGGRYTGELFF
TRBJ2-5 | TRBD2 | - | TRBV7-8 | TGTGCCAGCAGCCTAAGGGAGGGACGGGGGACCCAGTACTTC | CASSLREGRGTQYF
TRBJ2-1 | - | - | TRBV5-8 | TGTGCCAGCAGCTTGGGGCAGGGTTCCTACAATGAGCAGTTCTTC | CASSLGQGSYNEQFF
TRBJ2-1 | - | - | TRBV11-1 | TGTGCCAGCAGCTTCCGGGACGCCGGAGATGAGCAGTTCTTC | CASSFRDAGDEQFF
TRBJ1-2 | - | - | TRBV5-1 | TGCGCCAGCAGCTTGGGTGGGACGGGCCGCTATGGCTACACCTTC | CASSLGGTGRYGYTF
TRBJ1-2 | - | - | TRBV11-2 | TGTGCCAGCAGCCCGAGACCGACAGGAGACTATGGCTACACCTTC | CASSPRPTGDYGYTF
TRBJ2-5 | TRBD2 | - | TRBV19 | TGTGCCAGTAGTGTGACTAGCGGGAAAGAGACCCAGTACTTC | CASSVTSGKETQYF
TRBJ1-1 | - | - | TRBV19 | TGTGCCAGTAGTATGGTGGTTCAGATTGAAGCTTTCTTT | CASSMVVQIEAFF
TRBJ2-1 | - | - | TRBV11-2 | TGTGCCAGCAGCTTAGCCCCCCAGCGGCACAATGAGCAGTTCTTC | CASSLAPQRHNEQFF
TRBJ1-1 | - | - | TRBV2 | TGTGCCAGCAGTCGGGGGGGTGATAGGACTGAAGCTTTCTTT | CASSRGGDRTEAFF
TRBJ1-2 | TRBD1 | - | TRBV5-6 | TGTGCCAGCAGCCCGGGACAGCTTAACTATGGCTACACCTTC | CASSPGQLNYGYTF
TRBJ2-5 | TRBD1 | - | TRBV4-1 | TGCGCCAGCAGCCAATCTCCGGGACAGGGGTGGGAGACCCAGTACTTC | CASSQSPGQGWETQYF
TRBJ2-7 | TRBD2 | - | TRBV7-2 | TGTGCCAGCAGCAAAGTACCCCGGGGGGGTTCGGAGCAGTACTTC | CASSKVPRGGSEQYF
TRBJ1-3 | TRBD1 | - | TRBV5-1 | TGCGCCAGCAGCTACGGGACAGCCCAATTCTCTGGAAACACCATATATTTT | CASSYGTAQFSGNTIYF
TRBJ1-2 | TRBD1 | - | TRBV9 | TGTGCCAGCAGCCCCGGGACAGGGTATGGCTACACCTTC | CASSPGTGYGYTF
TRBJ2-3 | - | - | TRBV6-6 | TGTGCCGGAGGGCGATACACAGATACGCAGTATTTT | CAGGRYTDTQYF
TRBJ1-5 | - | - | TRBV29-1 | TGCAGCGTTCAACAGGGACCGAGTCAGCCCCAGCATTTT | CSVQQGPSQPQHF
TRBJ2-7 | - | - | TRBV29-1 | TGCAGCGCCGAAGGGGGAGTGGGCGAGCAGTACTTC | CSAEGGVGEQYF
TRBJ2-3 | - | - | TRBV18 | TGTGCCAGCTCACAGGACCGTAGAGCGGTCAGCACAGATACGCAGTATTTT | CASSQDRRAVSTDTQYF
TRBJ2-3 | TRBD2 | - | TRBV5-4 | TGTGCCAGCAGCTCCCAAGTGGGACTAGCGGGAGGCCCCCCAGATACGCAGTATTTT | CASSSQVGLAGGPPDTQYF
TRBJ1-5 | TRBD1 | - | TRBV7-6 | TGTGCCAGCAGCTTAGAACAGGGGGGTCAGCCCCAGCATTTT | CASSLEQGGQPQHF
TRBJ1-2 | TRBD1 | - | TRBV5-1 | TGCGCCAGCAGCGAACAACAGGGGGAGGGTGGCTACACCTTC | CASSEQQGEGGYTF
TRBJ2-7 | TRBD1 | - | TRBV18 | TGTGCCAGCTCAGCCGGGACAGAATGGGGACCAGGGACGTCCTACGAGCAGTACTTC | CASSAGTEWGPGTSYEQYF